This entry describes one T cell receptor beta chain. This entry is derived from a study of T cell responses to AZD1222 COVID-19 vaccine. Produced via immunoSEQ multiplex PCR; TCRdb's table is partial and in-frame only. This repertoire shows over 150,000 clones, roughly 90% found once; its top ten account for approximately 20%. The sequences come from peripheral blood, collected on day 0 of AZD1222 vaccination. The TCR originated in an adult in good health.

CDR3 sequence reads: CASSLISEAFF. DNA of the CDR3: TGTGCCAGCAGCTTAATCAGTGAAGCTTTCTTT. The chain combines TRBV11-3 with TRBJ1-1; no definite D call. There are 11 residues in the CDR3. The V and J ends lost 2 bases and 7 bases respectively, with 5 bases between them. Germline V gene data show CDR1 as SGHNT and CDR2 as YENEEA.